These T cell receptor beta chains were read from a single sample in a study of cytomegalovirus exposure and HLA in healthy donors. The assay was immunoSEQ multiplex PCR, and TCRdb's table has in-frame clones only and misses some. The sample consists of around 300,000 clones, just over 85% of them appearing once. Sample: PBMCs. Receptors originate from a woman in her late teens or twenties in good health and CMV-seronegative. CDR3s include the opening cysteine and the closing phenylalanine or tryptophan. The D gene is left open where the match is weak. Some rows have no size entry. The others give once, few or many, or a class for an expanded clone.

len	abundance	d_gene	v_gene	j_gene	CDR3nt	CDR3aa
13	once	-	TRBV5-4	TRBJ1-1	TGTGCCAGCAGCTATATTTTCGACACTGAAGCTTTCTTT	CASSYIFDTEAFF
13	-	-	TRBV4-1	TRBJ2-7	TGCGCCAGCAGCCAAGATAGGGGTTACGAGCAGTACTTC	CASSQDRGYEQYF
16	-	TRBD1	TRBV6-6	TRBJ1-2	TGTGCCAGCAGTTACGATCTGGGACAGCTTAAGTATGGCTACACCTTC	CASSYDLGQLKYGYTF
14	-	TRBD1	TRBV11-2	TRBJ2-7	TGTGCCAGCAGCTTCAACAGGGGTGCCTACGAGCAGTACTTC	CASSFNRGAYEQYF
16	-	-	TRBV28	TRBJ2-4	TGTGCCAGCAGTACTACAGGGAGTAGGGCCAAAAACATTCAGTACTTC	CASSTTGSRAKNIQYF
14	-	TRBD1	TRBV5-1	TRBJ1-1	TGCGCCAGCAGCTGGGACAGCATGAACACTGAAGCTTTCTTT	CASSWDSMNTEAFF
12	-	-	TRBV29-1	TRBJ2-7	TGCAGCGTTGTGGCAGGGTCCTACGAGCAGTACTTC	CSVVAGSYEQYF
14	few	-	TRBV18	TRBJ2-7	TGTGCCAGCTCACTCCCACTGGACAGCGACGAGCAGTACTTC	CASSLPLDSDEQYF
17	-	TRBD2	TRBV9	TRBJ2-3	TGTGCCAGCAGCGTAACCTTGACTAGCGGGGGAGGAGATACGCAGTATTTT	CASSVTLTSGGGDTQYF
15	-	TRBD2	TRBV19	TRBJ2-1	TGTGCCAGTAGTATTTTGAGCGGGAACTACAATGAGCAGTTCTTC	CASSILSGNYNEQFF
15	-	-	TRBV5-1	TRBJ1-2	TGCGCCAGCAGCCCTGACTCGGGACACGGTTTGGGCTACACCTTC	CASSPDSGHGLGYTF
14	few	TRBD2	TRBV4-1	TRBJ2-7	TGCGCCAGCAGCCTCGGGACTAGCGGAGACGAGCAGTACTTC	CASSLGTSGDEQYF
15	-	-	TRBV5-4	TRBJ2-1	TGTGCCAGCAGCCTAACAGGCGGTAAGGACAATGAGCAGTTCTTC	CASSLTGGKDNEQFF
15	-	-	TRBV4-1	TRBJ2-7	TGCGCCAGCAGCCAGTCAACGACTGTCACCTACGAGCAGTACTTC	CASSQSTTVTYEQYF
14	-	TRBD1	TRBV7-8	TRBJ1-1	TGTGCCAGCAGCTTAGCGGACAGGGACACTGAAGCTTTCTTT	CASSLADRDTEAFF
14	-	-	TRBV29-1	TRBJ1-2	TGCAGCGTTGAGCCTGGACAGCTAGGCTATGGCTACACCTTC	CSVEPGQLGYGYTF
15	few	-	TRBV5-1	TRBJ2-1	TGCGCCAGCAGCTTGGATGGGCTAGCGTACAATGAGCAGTTCTTC	CASSLDGLAYNEQFF
15	-	-	TRBV18	TRBJ2-6	TGTGCCAGCTCATCTATATTGTCTGGGGCCAACGTCCTGACTTTC	CASSSILSGANVLTF
17	-	-	TRBV2	TRBJ1-1	TGTGCCAGGAGATTCCGGGTGTCTATCCCTTTGGACACTGAAGCTTTCTTT	CARRFRVSIPLDTEAFF
11	few	-	TRBV20-1	TRBJ1-2	TGCAGTGCGAGCGGCTATTCTGGCTACACCTTC	CSASGYSGYTF
13	-	-	TRBV29-1	TRBJ2-3	TGCAGCGTCTGGACAGTGGGCACAGATACGCAGTATTTT	CSVWTVGTDTQYF
15	-	-	TRBV9	TRBJ2-5	TGTGCCAGCAGCGACCGAGGACTGGACCCAAAGACCCAGTACTTC	CASSDRGLDPKTQYF
14	-	-	TRBV11-1	TRBJ1-2	TGTGCCAGCAGCTTACAACAGGGCCAGGATGGCTACACCTTC	CASSLQQGQDGYTF
16	-	TRBD1	TRBV18	TRBJ1-1	TGTGCCAGCTCATCGATTACAGGGGACTTGAACACTGAAGCTTTCTTT	CASSSITGDLNTEAFF
14	-	TRBD1	TRBV19	TRBJ2-3	TGTGCCAGTAGTATGGGACAGGGCCGGCCCGCGCAGTATTTT	CASSMGQGRPAQYF
12	-	TRBD2	TRBV30	TRBJ2-5	TGTGCCTGGGGCGGGGGGGCAGAGACCCAGTACTTC	CAWGGGAETQYF
14	-	TRBD1	TRBV14	TRBJ2-7	TGTGCCAGCAGCCAAGATGTCAGGGGGTACGAGCAGTACTTC	CASSQDVRGYEQYF
15	-	TRBD1	TRBV15	TRBJ2-7	TGTGCCACCAGCCCCCGACAGGGGTCCTCCTACGAGCAGTACTTC	CATSPRQGSSYEQYF
15	-	-	TRBV5-6	TRBJ1-5	TGTGCCAGCAGCTTGTCCGGGGGTGGCAATCAGCCCCAGCATTTT	CASSLSGGGNQPQHF
12	-	-	TRBV6-1	TRBJ1-5	TGTGCCAGCAGTGAACGGGATCAGCCCCAGCATTTT	CASSERDQPQHF
16	-	TRBD1	TRBV6-6	TRBJ2-4	TGTGCCAGCAGTTACGGGACAGAGGGGGTCAAAAACATTCAGTACTTC	CASSYGTEGVKNIQYF
15	-	TRBD1	TRBV5-1	TRBJ1-1	TGCGCCAGCAGCTCGGACAGGGGTCTGATCGCTGAAGCTTTCTTT	CASSSDRGLIAEAFF
16	once	TRBD2	TRBV5-1	TRBJ2-3	TGCGCCAGCAGCTCCGTTGGCGGGAGGGCCACAGATACGCAGTATTTT	CASSSVGGRATDTQYF
17	-	TRBD1	TRBV19	TRBJ1-5	TGTGCCAGTAGTATGTTGCCCGGGACAGGGCTGAATCAGCCCCAGCATTTT	CASSMLPGTGLNQPQHF
16	-	-	TRBV7-6	TRBJ1-2	TGTGCCAGCAGCTTAGAGCCCGACAGTCCCTCCTATGGCTACACCTTC	CASSLEPDSPSYGYTF
14	-	-	TRBV29-1	TRBJ2-1	TGCAGCGTTCGAGACAGGAGCTCCTACAATGAGCAGTTCTTC	CSVRDRSSYNEQFF
16	-	TRBD1	TRBV12-5	TRBJ1-1	TGTGCTAGTGGTTCCCAGTCGGGACAGGGGGCGAGTGAAGCTTTCTTT	CASGSQSGQGASEAFF
15	-	TRBD2	TRBV2	TRBJ2-2	TGTGCCAGCAGCGTCGGGGGGGCGAACACCGGGGAGCTGTTTTTT	CASSVGGANTGELFF
14	-	-	TRBV18	TRBJ2-3	TGTGCCAGCTCAGCGTTCGGAGGCACAGATACGCAGTATTTT	CASSAFGGTDTQYF
17	-	TRBD2	TRBV7-3	TRBJ2-5	TGTGCCAGCAGCCGTGGCCTTAGCGGGGGTGGGGCGGAGACCCAGTACTTC	CASSRGLSGGGAETQYF
14	-	TRBD1	TRBV6-6	TRBJ2-7	TGTGCCAGCAACCATAGAGGGCAGGGGGACGAGCAGTACTTC	CASNHRGQGDEQYF
12	-	TRBD2	TRBV29-1	TRBJ2-7	TGCAGCGTTCGCGGGGGAACCTACGAGCAGTACTTC	CSVRGGTYEQYF
15	-	-	TRBV29-1	TRBJ2-1	TGCAGTTTAGAGGGGGGGACAGGCTCCTACAATGAGCAGTTCTTC	CSLEGGTGSYNEQFF
14	-	TRBD2	TRBV30	TRBJ2-1	TGTGCCTGGAAAGAAACTAGCGACTACAATGAGCAGTTCTTC	CAWKETSDYNEQFF
15	-	TRBD2	TRBV7-2	TRBJ2-7	TGTGCCAGCAGCAGAGATGCGGGGGGGCCCTGGGAGCAGTACTTC	CASSRDAGGPWEQYF
14	-	-	TRBV7-9	TRBJ1-1	TGTGCCAGCACCCCACGGGGGGGGAACACTGAAGCTTTCTTT	CASTPRGGNTEAFF
14	-	-	TRBV5-1	TRBJ1-1	TGCGCCAGCAGCTTGACAGGGATTGGCACTGAAGCTTTCTTT	CASSLTGIGTEAFF
14	-	TRBD2	TRBV6-5	TRBJ2-7	TGTGCCAGCAGTTACGCCTTGGGAGGGGACGAGCAGTACTTC	CASSYALGGDEQYF
14	-	-	TRBV27	TRBJ2-3	TGTGCCAGCAGTTTTAACAGGCGGACAGATACGCAGTATTTT	CASSFNRRTDTQYF
17	-	-	TRBV12-5	TRBJ2-5	TGTGCTAGTGGTTTGGCTACTAGCCCAGACATCGGGGAGACCCAGTACTTC	CASGLATSPDIGETQYF
13	once	-	TRBV18	TRBJ2-5	TGTGCCAGCTCACCGGGACAACAAGAGACCCAGTACTTC	CASSPGQQETQYF
19	-	-	TRBV18	TRBJ1-5	TGTGCCAGCTCACTCAACCCTTCAGATGGGAGCGATAGCAATCAGCCCCAGCATTTT	CASSLNPSDGSDSNQPQHF
15	-	TRBD2	TRBV27	TRBJ2-3	TGTGCCAGCAGTTTAGCTAGCGGGAGAGCAGATACGCAGTATTTT	CASSLASGRADTQYF
15	-	-	TRBV27	TRBJ2-7	TGTGCCAGCAGTTTAGGACAGTCCAGCTCCTACGAGCAGTACTTC	CASSLGQSSSYEQYF
14	-	TRBD1	TRBV28	TRBJ1-2	TGTGCCAGCAGTTCGGGACAGGCCGCCTTTGGCTACACCTTC	CASSSGQAAFGYTF
16	once	-	TRBV10-3	TRBJ2-2	TGTGCCATCAGTACTACTAGCATCGCGAACACCGGGGAGCTGTTTTTT	CAISTTSIANTGELFF
13	few	-	TRBV5-1	TRBJ2-7	TGCGCCAGCAGCGGTAGCGGCTCCTACGAGCAGTACTTC	CASSGSGSYEQYF
17	-	TRBD2	TRBV5-1	TRBJ2-1	TGCGCCAGCAGCTTGGGGCTTACGGGGGAGGGCCGGAATGAGCAGTTCTTC	CASSLGLTGEGRNEQFF
13	-	-	TRBV9	TRBJ1-5	TGTGCCAGCAGCGTAACGGTCAATCAGCCCCAGCATTTT	CASSVTVNQPQHF